A single sample is the source of the 20 T cell receptor beta chains below, sequenced in a study of cytomegalovirus exposure and HLA in healthy donors. PCR primers comprised 60 Vbeta and 13 Jbeta primers. TCRdb's table, derived via immunoSEQ multiplex PCR, lists solely in-frame clones and lacks some. The sample lists a few hundred thousand clones, almost 85% occurring once. The sample comprised PBMCs. All receptors come from a woman aged 40 to 50 in good health and CMV-seropositive.

The CDR3 coding sequence is TGTGCCAGCGCTTGGGCCTCTCGTCGGGAAAAACTGTTTTTT. It yields the protein CASAWASRREKLFF. The chain couples TRBV28 to TRBJ1-4; D remains ambiguous. Germline-derived CDR1 and CDR2 are MDHEN and SYDVKM. The ends were cut back, 8 bases at V and 8 bases at J, with 18 bases in the middle. CDR3 size: 14 residues.

The chain's CDR3 is CASSPSSTANYGYTF. Written as DNA, the CDR3 is TGCGCCAGCAGCCCTTCTTCGACAGCTAACTATGGCTACACCTTC. The V call is TRBV5-1, the J call TRBJ1-2, with D maybe TRBD1 (5 bases). This CDR3 is 15 amino acids long. Germline values: CDR1 SGHRS, CDR2 YFSETQ. Deletions cut 4 bases from V and 0 bases from J, with 13 bases between.

The chain recombines TRBV5-5 with TRBJ2-7; 9 bases agree with TRBD1. V shed 4 bases, J shed 2 bases, and the junction held 10 bases outside the gene matches. This CDR3 spans 16 amino acids. Per the germline V gene, CDR1 is SGHKS and CDR2 is YYEKEE (reference sequence). The CDR3 DNA follows: TGTGCCAGCAGCCTGGGACAGGGAGGAAAAACCTACGAGCAGTACTTC. Protein product: CASSLGQGGKTYEQYF.

The chain employs TRBV2 and TRBJ1-6; no firm D call. The germline V gene has CDR1 SNHLY and CDR2 FYNNEI. V lost 6 bases, J lost 0 bases, and 12 bases lay in between. The CDR3 contains 16 residues. CDR3 residues: CASSVVTSSYNSPLHF. The CDR3 region has the DNA TGTGCCAGCAGCGTGGTCACGAGCTCCTATAATTCACCCCTCCACTTT. Supplemented by reference TRBV2 and TRBJ1-6, the full variable domain reads EPEVTQTPSHQVTQMGQEVILRCVPISNHLYFYWYRQILGQKVEFLVSFYNNEISEKSEIFDDQFSVERPDGSNFTLKIRSTKLEDSAMYFCASSVVTSSYNSPLHFGNGTRLTVT.

As regards this clone: Other nucleotide sequences from this sample produce the same CDR3. V usage is TRBV29-1 and J usage is TRBJ2-4; D may be TRBD1 (5 bases). Germline lookup yields CDR1 SQVTM and CDR2 ANQGSEA. The CDR3 is 12 amino acids. V shed 1 base and J shed 5 bases, with 6 bases lying between them. The CDR3 nucleotides read TGCAGCGTTGAAGTGGGGCAAAACATTCAGTACTTC. It translates to CSVEVGQNIQYF.

V is TRBV19 and J is TRBJ2-2; D is uncertain. The CDR3 spans 15 residues. Per germline, CDR1 LNHDA and CDR2 SQIVND (reference sequence). V was trimmed by 3 bases and J by 0 bases, leaving 8 bases between them. The CDR3 DNA reads as TGTGCCAGTAGTATGCAGCGCCCGAACACCGGGGAGCTGTTTTTT. Its translation: CASSMQRPNTGELFF.

The CDR3 loop reads CASSSAGTRTYEQYF. CDR3 bases: TGTGCCAGCAGCTCCGCCGGGACTAGGACCTACGAGCAGTACTTC. The gene calls are TRBV7-2 and TRBJ2-7; TRBD2 agrees at 8 bases. Germline V gene sequence: CDR1 SGHTA, CDR2 FQGNSA. The CDR3 extends over 15 amino acids. J was trimmed by 2 bases and V by 4 bases; bases with no gene match: 7.

J is TRBJ1-2 and V is TRBV19, with 7 nucleotides matching TRBD1. The CDR3 is 14 residues long. Germline CDR1 LNHDA, CDR2 SQIVND (reference sequence). The ends lost 6 bases at V and 8 bases at J; junction bases unmatched: 12. The CDR3 nucleotides read TGTGCCAGTAGACAGACAGGGACCGATCGGGGCTACACCTTC. Translation: CASRQTGTDRGYTF.

This sequence joins TRBV18 and TRBJ1-5; D might be TRBD1 (6 bases). V was cut by 5 bases and J by 5 bases, with 7 bases left in between. Looked up from germline, CDR1 is KGHSH and CDR2 is LQKENI. The CDR3 is 12 amino acids. The CDR3 region has the DNA TGTGCCAGCTCAGGGGGCGATCAGCCCCAGCATTTT. Amino acids: CASSGGDQPQHF.

This clone was seen more than once but under ten times. The genes are TRBV5-1 and TRBJ2-3; D possibly corresponds to TRBD2 (6 bases). The ends were cut back, 0 bases at V and 1 base at J, with 9 bases in the middle. CDR1 is SGHRS and CDR2 is YFSETQ in the germline V gene. This CDR3 has 15 residues. The CDR3 DNA follows: TGCGCCAGCAGCTTGGACGGGAGCGGCACAGATACGCAGTATTTT. Translated, it gives CASSLDGSGTDTQYF.

This chain links TRBV11-3 with TRBJ2-1, with 10 bases fitting TRBD2. This CDR3 comprises 14 residues. From germline, CDR1 is SGHNT and CDR2 YENEEA. Trimming removed 6 bases from V and 8 bases from J; junction bases left unmatched: 7. The CDR3, as DNA: TGTGCCAGCAGATCAGCGGGAGGGCCTGATGAGCAGTTCTTC. This codes for CASRSAGGPDEQFF.

The rearrangement links TRBV10-3 to TRBJ2-7; 9 bases are shared with TRBD1. With V trimmed by 10 bases and J by 2 bases, 12 bases remained unmatched. The germline V gene encodes CDR1 ENHRY and CDR2 SYGVKD. The CDR3 consists of 15 residues. The CDR3 DNA follows: TGTGCCACCCGGTTGACGGGACAGGGTACCTACGAGCAGTACTTC. As protein: CATRLTGQGTYEQYF.

The chain uses TRBV6-5 and TRBJ2-7; 9 bases are a match to TRBD1. The length of the CDR3 is 15 residues. Germline values: CDR1 MNHEY, CDR2 SVGAGI. V lost 5 bases, J lost 3 bases, and 8 bases stayed unmatched. The CDR3, as DNA: TGTGCCAGCAGTAGAGGGACAGGGTTTATCTACGAGCAGTACTTC. It yields the protein CASSRGTGFIYEQYF.

This chain links TRBV6-4 with TRBJ2-1; TRBD2 matches at 8 bases. Looked up from germline, CDR1 is MRHNA and CDR2 is SNTAGT. The CDR3 extends over 14 amino acids. Germline trimming cut 0 bases from V and 7 bases from J; bases unmatched to any gene: 2. In DNA, the CDR3 is TGTGCCAGCAGTGACTCAGCGGGAGCAAATGAGCAGTTCTTC. This translates into CASSDSAGANEQFF.

This chain joins TRBV15 and TRBJ2-1, with D maybe TRBD2 (5 bases). Trimming removed 5 bases at V and 0 bases at J, with 17 bases between. The germline CDR1 and CDR2 sequences are LNHNV and YYDKDF (reference sequence). This CDR3 is 17 amino acids long. The CDR3 nucleotides read TGTGCCACCAGCGGCCGTAAATCGGGGAGCTCCTACAATGAGCAGTTCTTC. This encodes CATSGRKSGSSYNEQFF.

The genes are TRBV6-1 and TRBJ2-3, with 7 nucleotides matching TRBD2. This CDR3 is 14 amino acids long. The V and J ends lost 8 bases and 3 bases, in that order; junction bases with no gene match: 8. Looked up from germline, CDR1 is MNHNS and CDR2 is SASEGT. Written as DNA, the CDR3 is TGTGCCAGCGGGTCCCGGGACTATACAGATACGCAGTATTTT. It yields the protein CASGSRDYTDTQYF.

This chain links TRBV30 with TRBJ2-2; D uncertain. The V and J ends lost 6 bases and 4 bases respectively, with 9 bases between them. Germline CDR1 reads GTSNPN; CDR2 reads SVGIG (reference sequence). The CDR3 extends over 12 amino acids. CDR3 sequence (DNA): TGTGCCTGTGGAGAGTCCACCGGGGAGCTGTTTTTT. Its translation: CACGESTGELFF.

The chain has TRBV28 and TRBJ2-2; TRBD2 agrees at 14 bases. The CDR3 extends over 22 amino acids. Germline V gene sequence: CDR1 MDHEN, CDR2 SYDVKM. Unmatched junction bases numbered 20, after V lost 4 bases and J lost 4 bases. CDR3 sequence reads: CASSSAPWGLAGVVVSTGELFF. DNA of the CDR3: TGTGCCAGCAGTTCGGCCCCCTGGGGACTAGCGGGAGTCGTCGTTAGCACCGGGGAGCTGTTTTTT.

This rearrangement joins TRBV11-1 to TRBJ2-7; D not resolved. The CDR3 totals 12 residues. Germline CDR1 is SGHAT and CDR2 is FQDESV (reference sequence). Trimming removed 2 bases from V and 6 bases from J, with 8 bases in between. The CDR3 sequence is CASSLSISEQYF. The CDR3 bases are TGTGCCAGCAGCTTATCAATCAGCGAGCAGTACTTC.

This clone has just one count. The V call is TRBV7-9, the J call TRBJ1-1, with D hard to call. Trimming took off 1 base at V and 1 base at J, with 7 bases between the two ends. Germline values: CDR1 SEHNR, CDR2 FQNEAQ (reference sequence). The CDR3 covers 14 residues. The CDR3 here is CASSLGSTNTEAFF. Here the CDR3 DNA reads TGTGCCAGCAGCTTAGGGTCTACGAACACTGAAGCTTTCTTT.